This T cell receptor (beta chain) was found in a study of cytomegalovirus exposure and HLA in healthy donors. Researchers ran the PCR with 60 Vbeta and 13 Jbeta primers. The method was immunoSEQ multiplex PCR; TCRdb's version includes in-frame clones alone and lacks a portion of them. Found here are about 62,000 clones, about four fifths of them singletons; the top ten hold approximately 5%. Of note for this clone: Its antigen is unidentified.

CDR3 length: 16 residues. V was shortened by 3 bases and J by 3 bases, with 15 bases between the two germline ends. CDR1 and CDR2 (germline): SNHLY, FYNNEI. Notes on the study in general: Of the V segments, some could not be distinguished, including TRBV6-2 and TRBV6-3, and were excluded. In a later analysis, HLA-associated beta chains showed higher expansion and lower generation probabilities than comparable chains. DRB1 had the most TCR associations and HLA-C the fewest, a later analysis found, with rates varying by HLA locus. Several top significant clusters appeared, in a later analysis, to be linked to common viral pathogens.

The sequence was collected from a woman in her 30s in good health and CMV-seronegative. What was sequenced was PBMCs. This rearrangement joins TRBV2 to TRBJ1-3; unclear D gene. CDR3 nucleotides: TGTGCCAGCAGTGAGAGGAGACCGCAGAGTGGAAACACCATATATTTT. Its protein is CASSERRPQSGNTIYF.